Each of the 15 T cell receptor beta chains below was sequenced from the same sample in a study of blood T cell repertoires in COVID-19. This table comes from immunoSEQ multiplex PCR, and its TCRdb copy is limited to in-frame clones, with some not included. This table holds around 97,000 clones, more than 85% found once. Sequenced sample: peripheral blood. Every receptor here comes from a human donor in a cohort sampled during active COVID-19.

The V call is TRBV5-4, the J call TRBJ2-5; D gene uncertain. Between the trimmed V and J ends, which lost 1 base and 5 bases, there was a span of 12 bases. Per germline, CDR1 SGHNT and CDR2 YYREEE (reference sequence). The CDR3 loop spans 14 amino acids. The CDR3 sequence is CASSLSSRKETQYF. The DNA for the CDR3 is TGTGCCAGCAGCTTGAGCTCTAGGAAGGAGACCCAGTACTTC.

The rearrangement uses TRBV2 and TRBJ2-1; 7 nucleotides align to TRBD2. Losses at the gene ends were 4 bases for V and 5 bases for J; bases not matched to a gene: 5. CDR3 length: 14 amino acids. The V gene's germline CDR1 is SNHLY and CDR2 FYNNEI. The CDR3 protein is CASSVRAGDNEQFF. The DNA of the CDR3 is TGTGCCAGCAGTGTAAGGGCGGGGGACAATGAGCAGTTCTTC.

The chain is built from TRBV3-1 (or the pseudogene TRBV3-2) and TRBJ1-1, with unresolved D. The germline gives CDR1 LGHDT, CDR2 YNNKEL (reference sequence). This CDR3 comprises 13 residues. With 1 base removed from V and 2 bases from J, the gap between germline ends came to 5 bases. The chain's CDR3 is CASSQVYNTEAFF. In DNA, the CDR3 is TGTGCCAGCAGCCAAGTTTATAACACTGAAGCTTTCTTT.

This chain connects TRBV5-1 to TRBJ1-1; D may be TRBD1 (5 bases). This CDR3 comprises 16 residues. V lost 0 bases to trimming and J lost 4 bases, with 16 bases between them. Per the germline V gene, CDR1 is SGHRS and CDR2 is YFSETQ. This CDR3 reads CASSLAAGTGSTEAFF. The CDR3, as DNA: TGCGCCAGCAGCTTGGCTGCGGGGACGGGGAGCACTGAAGCTTTCTTT.

The chain combines TRBV29-1 with TRBJ2-7; 9 bases fit TRBD1. V dropped 7 bases and J dropped 5; count of bases not matched to a gene: 3. This CDR3 comprises 11 residues. CDR1 and CDR2 (germline): SQVTM, ANQGSEA. The DNA for the CDR3 is TGCAGCGCCACAGGGGGCCACGAGCAGTACTTC. It is translated as CSATGGHEQYF.

This clone was observed once. The rearrangement joins TRBV5-1 to TRBJ2-2, with D possibly being TRBD1 (6 bases). The CDR3 loop spans 17 amino acids. The germline gives CDR1 SGHRS, CDR2 YFSETQ. With 2 bases removed from V and 7 bases from J, the gap between germline ends came to 21 bases. CDR3 bases: TGCGCCAGCAGCTTAGGGATCGTCACAGGGATCGGCGGGGAGCTGTTTTTT. Translating it yields CASSLGIVTGIGGELFF.

The CDR3 DNA is TGTGCCAGCAGCTTGGGGACAGGTGCTACTCTAGCCAAAAACATTCAGTACTTC. Translating gives CASSLGTGATLAKNIQYF. The J gene is TRBJ2-4, the V gene TRBV5-5; the match to TRBD1 covers 7 bases. The V segment lost 0 bases and the J segment 0 bases; nucleotides outside the gene matches: 9. The CDR3 loop spans 18 amino acids. CDR1 SGHKS and CDR2 YYEKEE come from the germline V gene (reference sequence). The whole variable domain, remainder taken from reference TRBV5-5 and TRBJ2-4, is DAGVTQSPTHLIKTRGQQVTLRCSPISGHKSVSWYQQVLGQGPQFIFQYYEKEERGRGNFPDRFSARQFPNYSSELNVNALLLGDSALYLCASSLGTGATLAKNIQYFGAGTRLSVL.

This clone appeared once. This chain joins TRBV7-3 and TRBJ2-2, with a tentative D call TRBD2 (5 bases). Germline V gene lookup returns CDR1 SGHTA and CDR2 FQGTGA. CDR3 length equals 16 residues. V gave up 5 bases and J gave up 7 bases, with 20 bases separating them. CDR3 in DNA: TGTGCCAGCAGCATAAACCTAGCCCTGGGGATCGGGGAGCTGTTTTTT. Its protein is CASSINLALGIGELFF.

The rearrangement links TRBV5-1 to TRBJ2-5; D not resolved. Trimming removed 4 bases at V and 0 bases at J, with 22 bases between. CDR1 is SGHRS and CDR2 is YFSETQ in the germline V gene. The CDR3 totals 18 residues. The CDR3 is CASSPNPSGRSYQETQYF. The CDR3 DNA sequence: TGCGCCAGCAGCCCTAACCCTTCAGGCAGATCGTACCAAGAGACCCAGTACTTC.

The genes are TRBV7-2 and TRBJ2-7, with 9 bases aligning to TRBD2. V was clipped by 2 bases and J by 4 bases; unmatched bases: 6. The CDR3 consists of 15 residues. The V gene's germline CDR1 is SGHTA and CDR2 FQGNSA. CDR3 protein: CASSLLAGPSYEQYF. The CDR3 DNA reads as TGTGCCAGCAGCTTACTAGCGGGACCCTCGTACGAGCAGTACTTC.

V and J are TRBV9 and TRBJ1-1, with D unclear. V lost 0 bases and J 1 base, leaving 10 bases between the germline ends. The CDR3 totals 15 residues. Germline V lookup: CDR1 SGDLS, CDR2 YYNGEE. The CDR3 loop is CASSVEAGQNTEAFF. The DNA of the CDR3 is TGTGCCAGCAGCGTAGAGGCGGGCCAGAACACTGAAGCTTTCTTT.

This clone showed up just a few times. This sequence joins TRBV11-2 and TRBJ1-6, with a possible D match to TRBD1 (5 bases). Germline CDR1 reads SGHAT; CDR2 reads FQNNGV. The CDR3 runs 15 residues. The V end was cut by 0 bases, the J end by 5 bases, with 8 bases between. CDR3 region: CASSLEGQDNSPLHF. CDR3 nucleotides: TGTGCCAGCAGCTTAGAGGGGCAAGATAATTCACCCCTCCACTTT.

The genes are TRBV13 and TRBJ2-2, with 12 nucleotides matching TRBD2. The germline V gene encodes CDR1 PRHDT and CDR2 FYEKMQ (reference sequence). Losses at the gene ends were 5 bases for V and 0 bases for J; bases not matched to a gene: 13. The CDR3 spans 20 residues. The chain's CDR3 is CASSPIGLAGNPANTGELFF. For the CDR3, the DNA is TGTGCCAGCAGCCCCATAGGACTAGCGGGGAACCCCGCGAACACCGGGGAGCTGTTTTTT.

The V and J genes are TRBV11-2 and TRBJ2-3, with D tentatively TRBD2 (6 bases). This CDR3 comprises 15 residues. Trimming removed 7 bases from V and 5 bases from J, with 19 bases in between. Germline CDR1 and CDR2: SGHAT and FQNNGV. The chain's CDR3 is CASTLKFGGGDTQYF. Written as DNA, the CDR3 is TGTGCCAGCACCCTCAAGTTTGGGGGAGGAGATACGCAGTATTTT. The full variable domain, in which reference TRBV11-2 and TRBJ2-3 provide the parts outside the CDR3, is EAGVAQSPRYKIIEKRQSVAFWCNPISGHATLYWYQQILGQGPKLLIQFQNNGVVDDSQLPKDRFSAERLKGVDSTLKIQPAKLEDSAVYLCASTLKFGGGDTQYFGPGTRLTVL.

The count of this clone is one. CDR3 sequence: CASSPERVMNTEAFF. CDR3 nucleotide sequence: TGCGCCAGCAGCCCCGAGAGGGTCATGAACACTGAAGCTTTCTTT. The gene calls are TRBV4-1 and TRBJ1-1; D not resolved. The length of the CDR3 is 15 residues. V was cut by 4 bases and J by 0 bases, with 12 bases left in between. Per germline, CDR1 MGHRA and CDR2 YSYEKL.